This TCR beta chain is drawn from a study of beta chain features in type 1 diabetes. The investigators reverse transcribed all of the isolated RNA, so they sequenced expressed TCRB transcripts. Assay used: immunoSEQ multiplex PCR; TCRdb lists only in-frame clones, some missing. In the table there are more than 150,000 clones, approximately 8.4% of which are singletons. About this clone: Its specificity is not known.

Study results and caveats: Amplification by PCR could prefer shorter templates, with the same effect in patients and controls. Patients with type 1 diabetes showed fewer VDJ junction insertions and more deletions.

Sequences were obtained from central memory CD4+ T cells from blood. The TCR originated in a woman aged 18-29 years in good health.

In DNA form, the CDR3 reads TGTGCCAGCAGCCAACCAGGGGGCTTCTATGGCTACACCTTC. As protein: CASSQPGGFYGYTF. The chain couples TRBV7-2 to TRBJ1-2; 8 bases map to TRBD1. Germline V gene data show CDR1 as SGHTA and CDR2 as FQGNSA. CDR3 size: 14 residues. The trim removed 5 bases at V and 4 bases at J, leaving 6 bases unmatched.